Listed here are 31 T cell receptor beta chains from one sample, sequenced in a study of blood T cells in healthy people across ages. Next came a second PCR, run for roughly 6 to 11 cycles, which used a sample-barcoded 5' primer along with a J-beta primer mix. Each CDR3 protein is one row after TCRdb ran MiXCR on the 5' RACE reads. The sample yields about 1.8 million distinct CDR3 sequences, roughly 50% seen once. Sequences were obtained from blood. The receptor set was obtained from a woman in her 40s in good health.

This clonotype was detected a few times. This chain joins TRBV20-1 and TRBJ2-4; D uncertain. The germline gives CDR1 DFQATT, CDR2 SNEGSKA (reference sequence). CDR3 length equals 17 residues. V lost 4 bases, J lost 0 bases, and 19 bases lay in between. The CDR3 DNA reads TGCAGTGCTATAGTGGGGTTGGGAAATCTAGCCAAAAACATTCAGTACTTC. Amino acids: CSAIVGLGNLAKNIQYF.

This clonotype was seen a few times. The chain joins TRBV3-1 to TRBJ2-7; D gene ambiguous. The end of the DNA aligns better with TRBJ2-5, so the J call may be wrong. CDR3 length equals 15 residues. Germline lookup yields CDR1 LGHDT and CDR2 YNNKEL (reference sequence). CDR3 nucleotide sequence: TGTGCCAGCAGCCCTCGGTCCAGCTTCCAAGAGACCCAGTACTTC. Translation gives CASSPRSSFQETQYF.

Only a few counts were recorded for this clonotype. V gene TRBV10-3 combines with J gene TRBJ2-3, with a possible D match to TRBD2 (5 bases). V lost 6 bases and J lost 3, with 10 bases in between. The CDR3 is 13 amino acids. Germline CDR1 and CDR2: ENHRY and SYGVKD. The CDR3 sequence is CAIRPSGTDTQYF. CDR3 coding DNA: TGTGCCATCAGGCCCTCGGGGACAGATACGCAGTATTTT.

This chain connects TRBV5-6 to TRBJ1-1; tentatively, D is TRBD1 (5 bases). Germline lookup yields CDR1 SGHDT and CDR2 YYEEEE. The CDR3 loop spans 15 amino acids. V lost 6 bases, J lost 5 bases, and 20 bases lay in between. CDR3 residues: CASTQWGYLATEAFF. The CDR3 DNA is TGTGCCAGCACCCAATGGGGGTACCTAGCAACTGAAGCTTTCTTT.

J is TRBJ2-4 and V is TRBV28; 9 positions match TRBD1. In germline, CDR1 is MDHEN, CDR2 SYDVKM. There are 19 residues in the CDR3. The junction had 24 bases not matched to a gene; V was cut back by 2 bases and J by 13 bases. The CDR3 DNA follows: TGTGCCAGCAGTTTACCCCTCACGTCGGGACAGGGTGTAGGTCGGCAGCAGTACTTC. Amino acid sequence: CASSLPLTSGQGVGRQQYF. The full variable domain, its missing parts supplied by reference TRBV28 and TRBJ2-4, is DVKVTQSSRYLVKRTGEKVFLECVQDMDHENMFWYRQDPGLGLRLIYFSYDVKMKEKGDIPEGYSVSREKKERFSLILESASTNQTSMYLCASSLPLTSGQGVGRQQYFGAGTRLSVL.

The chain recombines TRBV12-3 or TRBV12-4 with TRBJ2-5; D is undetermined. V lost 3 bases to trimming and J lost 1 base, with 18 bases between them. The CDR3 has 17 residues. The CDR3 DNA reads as TGTGCCAGCAGTTTCGGGCCGGAGTCTAACCTCCAAGAGACCCAGTACTTC. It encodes CASSFGPESNLQETQYF.

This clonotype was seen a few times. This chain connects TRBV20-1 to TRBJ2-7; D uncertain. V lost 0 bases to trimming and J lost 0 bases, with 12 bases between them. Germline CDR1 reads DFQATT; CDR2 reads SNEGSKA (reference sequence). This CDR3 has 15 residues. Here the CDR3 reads CSARDTAESSYEQYF. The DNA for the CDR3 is TGCAGTGCTAGAGATACGGCAGAAAGCTCCTACGAGCAGTACTTC.

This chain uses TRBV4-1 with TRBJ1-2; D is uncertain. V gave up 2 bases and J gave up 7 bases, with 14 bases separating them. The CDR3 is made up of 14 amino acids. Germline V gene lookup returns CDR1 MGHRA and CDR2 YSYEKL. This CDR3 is CASSQPLEGSGYTF. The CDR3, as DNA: TGCGCCAGCAGCCAACCCCTCGAGGGCTCTGGCTACACCTTC.

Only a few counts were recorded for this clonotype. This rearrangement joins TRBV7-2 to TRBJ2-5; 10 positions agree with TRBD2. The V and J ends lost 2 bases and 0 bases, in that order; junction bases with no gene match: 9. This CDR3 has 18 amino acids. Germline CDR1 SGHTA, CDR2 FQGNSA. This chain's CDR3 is CASSLRPSGGQYQETQYF. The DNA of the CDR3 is TGTGCCAGCAGCTTACGGCCTAGCGGGGGCCAGTACCAAGAGACCCAGTACTTC. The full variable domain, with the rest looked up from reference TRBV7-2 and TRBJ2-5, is GAGVSQSPSNKVTEKGKDVELRCDPISGHTALYWYRQSLGQGLEFLIYFQGNSAPDKSGLPSDRFSAERTGGSVSTLTIQRTQQEDSAVYLCASSLRPSGGQYQETQYFGPGTRLLVL.

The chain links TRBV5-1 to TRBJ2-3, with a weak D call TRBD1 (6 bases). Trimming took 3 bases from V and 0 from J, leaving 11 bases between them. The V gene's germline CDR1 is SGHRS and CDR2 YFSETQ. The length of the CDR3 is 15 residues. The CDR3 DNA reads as TGCGCCAGCAGCTCTGGGACAAAAAGCACAGATACGCAGTATTTT. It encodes CASSSGTKSTDTQYF.

DNA for the CDR3: TGCAGCAGAGGCCAAGCGGGGGGGTCCACAGATACGCAGTATTTT. Protein: CSRGQAGGSTDTQYF. The rearrangement joins TRBV20-1 to TRBJ2-3, with 10 bases fitting TRBD2. The CDR3 has 15 residues. The V gene's germline CDR1 is DFQATT and CDR2 SNEGSKA (reference sequence).

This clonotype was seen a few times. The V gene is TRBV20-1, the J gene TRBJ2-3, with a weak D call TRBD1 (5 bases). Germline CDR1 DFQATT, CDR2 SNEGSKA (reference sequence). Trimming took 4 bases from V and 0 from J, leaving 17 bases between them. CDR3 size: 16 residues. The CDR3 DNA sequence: TGCAGTGCTACGCCGCTGGGGCAGACTAGCACAGATACGCAGTATTTT. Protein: CSATPLGQTSTDTQYF.

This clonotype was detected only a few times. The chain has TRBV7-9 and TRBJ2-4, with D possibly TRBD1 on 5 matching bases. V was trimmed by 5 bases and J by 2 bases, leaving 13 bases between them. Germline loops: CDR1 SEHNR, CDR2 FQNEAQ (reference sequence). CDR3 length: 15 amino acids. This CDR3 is CASSHIMGPKNIQYF. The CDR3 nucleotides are TGTGCCAGCAGCCACATCATGGGGCCCAAAAACATTCAGTACTTC.

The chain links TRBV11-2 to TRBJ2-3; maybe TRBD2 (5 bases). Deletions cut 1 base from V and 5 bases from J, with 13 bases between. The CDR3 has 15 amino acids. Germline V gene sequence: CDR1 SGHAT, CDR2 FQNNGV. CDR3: CASSLVSGLGDTQYF. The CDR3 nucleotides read TGTGCCAGCAGCTTAGTGAGCGGTCTAGGAGATACGCAGTATTTT.

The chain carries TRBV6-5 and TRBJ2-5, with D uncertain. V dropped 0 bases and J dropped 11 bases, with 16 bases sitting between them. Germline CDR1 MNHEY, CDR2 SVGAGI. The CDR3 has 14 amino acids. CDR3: CASSYSQTNNEQYF. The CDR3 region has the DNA TGTGCCAGCAGTTACTCGCAGACCAACAATGAGCAGTACTTC.

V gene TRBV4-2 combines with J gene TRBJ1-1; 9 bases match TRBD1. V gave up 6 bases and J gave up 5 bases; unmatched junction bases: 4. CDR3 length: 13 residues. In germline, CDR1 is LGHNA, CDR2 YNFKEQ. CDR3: CASRRTGDTEAFF. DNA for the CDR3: TGTGCCAGCAGACGGACAGGGGATACTGAAGCTTTCTTT.

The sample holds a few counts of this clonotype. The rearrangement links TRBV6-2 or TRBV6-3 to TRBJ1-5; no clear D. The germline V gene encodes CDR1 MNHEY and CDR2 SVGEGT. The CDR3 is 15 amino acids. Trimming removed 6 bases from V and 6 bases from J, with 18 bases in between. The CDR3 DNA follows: TGTGCCAGCAGCCCCGGGCAGCGGGTAGGTCAGCCCCAGCATTTT. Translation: CASSPGQRVGQPQHF.

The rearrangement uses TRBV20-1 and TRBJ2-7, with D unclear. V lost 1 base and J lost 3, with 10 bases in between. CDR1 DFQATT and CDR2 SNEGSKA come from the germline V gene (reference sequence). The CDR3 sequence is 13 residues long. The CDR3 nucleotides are TGCAGTGCTAGAGGGGCTATACGCTACGAGCAGTACTTC. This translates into CSARGAIRYEQYF.

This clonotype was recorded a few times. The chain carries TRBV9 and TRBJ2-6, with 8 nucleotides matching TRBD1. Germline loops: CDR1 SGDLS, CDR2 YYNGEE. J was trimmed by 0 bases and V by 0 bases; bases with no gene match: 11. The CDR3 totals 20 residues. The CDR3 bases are TGTGCCAGCAGCGTAGAAGGGTGGGGGACAGGCTACTCTGGGGCCAACGTCCTGACTTTC. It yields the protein CASSVEGWGTGYSGANVLTF.

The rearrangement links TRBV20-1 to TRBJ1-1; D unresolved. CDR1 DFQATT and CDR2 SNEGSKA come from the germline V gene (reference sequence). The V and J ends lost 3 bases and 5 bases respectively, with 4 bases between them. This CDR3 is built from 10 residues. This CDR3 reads CSARETEAFF. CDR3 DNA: TGCAGTGCTAGGGAAACTGAAGCTTTCTTT.

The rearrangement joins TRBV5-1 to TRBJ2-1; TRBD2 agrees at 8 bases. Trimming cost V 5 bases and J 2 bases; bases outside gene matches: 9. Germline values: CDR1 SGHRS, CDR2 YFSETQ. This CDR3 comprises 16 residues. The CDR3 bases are TGCGCCAGCAGTCCCGGGGGGGCCGGGACCTACAATGAGCAGTTCTTC. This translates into CASSPGGAGTYNEQFF.

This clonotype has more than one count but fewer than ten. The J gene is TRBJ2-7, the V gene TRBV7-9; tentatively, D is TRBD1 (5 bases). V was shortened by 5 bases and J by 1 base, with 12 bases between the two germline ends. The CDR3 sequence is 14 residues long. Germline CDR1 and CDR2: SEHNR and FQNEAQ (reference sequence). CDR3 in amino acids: CASSPGSTSYEQYF. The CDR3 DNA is TGTGCCAGCAGCCCAGGGTCCACGTCCTACGAGCAGTACTTC.

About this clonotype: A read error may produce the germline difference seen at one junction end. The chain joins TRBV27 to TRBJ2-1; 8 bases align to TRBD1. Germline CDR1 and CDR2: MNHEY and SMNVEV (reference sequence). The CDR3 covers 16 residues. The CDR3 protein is CAGSPTGDSIYNEQFF. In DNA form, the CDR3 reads TGTGCCGGCAGTCCGACAGGGGACTCTATTTACAATGAGCAGTTCTTC.

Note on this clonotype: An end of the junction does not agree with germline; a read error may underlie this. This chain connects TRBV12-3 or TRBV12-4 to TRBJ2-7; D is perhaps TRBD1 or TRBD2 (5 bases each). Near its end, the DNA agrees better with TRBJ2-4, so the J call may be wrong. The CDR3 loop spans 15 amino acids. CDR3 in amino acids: CTSTFRSGTESIQYF. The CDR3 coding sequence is TGTACCAGCACCTTTCGCTCAGGGACGGAGAGCATTCAGTACTTC.

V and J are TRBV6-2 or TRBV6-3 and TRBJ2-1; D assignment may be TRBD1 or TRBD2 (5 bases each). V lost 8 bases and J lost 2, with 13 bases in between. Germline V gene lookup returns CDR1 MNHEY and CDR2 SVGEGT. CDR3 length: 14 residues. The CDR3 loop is CASEGDLAYNEQFF. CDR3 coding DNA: TGTGCCAGCGAAGGGGACCTAGCCTACAATGAGCAGTTCTTC.

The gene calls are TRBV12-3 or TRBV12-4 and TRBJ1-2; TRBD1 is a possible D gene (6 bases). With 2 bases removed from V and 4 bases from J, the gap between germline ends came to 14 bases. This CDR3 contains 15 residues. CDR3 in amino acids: CASSLYPVQGYGYTF. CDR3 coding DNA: TGTGCCAGCAGTTTATATCCGGTACAGGGCTATGGCTACACCTTC.

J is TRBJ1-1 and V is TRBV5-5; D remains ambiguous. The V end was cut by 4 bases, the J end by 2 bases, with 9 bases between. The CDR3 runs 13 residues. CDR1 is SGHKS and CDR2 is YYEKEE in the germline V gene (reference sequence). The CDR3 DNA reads TGTGCCAGCAGCGTGTTGGTTAACACTGAAGCTTTCTTT. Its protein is CASSVLVNTEAFF.

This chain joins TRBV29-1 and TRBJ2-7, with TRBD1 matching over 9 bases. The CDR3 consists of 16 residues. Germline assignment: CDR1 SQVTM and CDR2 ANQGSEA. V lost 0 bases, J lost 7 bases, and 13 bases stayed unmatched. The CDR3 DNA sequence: TGCAGCGTTGAAGAGGGTGGGACAGGGATCTACAATGAGCAGTACTTC. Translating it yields CSVEEGGTGIYNEQYF.

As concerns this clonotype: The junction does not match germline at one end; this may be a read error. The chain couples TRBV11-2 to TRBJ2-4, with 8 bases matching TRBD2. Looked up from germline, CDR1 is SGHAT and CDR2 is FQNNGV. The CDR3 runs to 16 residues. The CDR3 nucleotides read TGTGCCAGCAGCTTTGTTAGCGGGGACATGAAAAACGTTCAGTACTTC. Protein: CASSFVSGDMKNVQYF.

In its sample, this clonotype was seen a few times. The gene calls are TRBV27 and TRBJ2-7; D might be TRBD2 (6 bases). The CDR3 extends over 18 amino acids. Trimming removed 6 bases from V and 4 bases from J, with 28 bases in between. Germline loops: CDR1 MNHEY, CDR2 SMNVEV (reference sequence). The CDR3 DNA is TGTGCCAGCAGCCAGAGTTCATTTGCGAGTAGCGGACTATACGAGCAGTACTTC. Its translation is CASSQSSFASSGLYEQYF.

The CDR3 DNA follows: TGTGCCAGCGCCATGGACTCCCCCGGAGGAACAGATACGCAGTATTTT. Its protein is CASAMDSPGGTDTQYF. This sequence joins TRBV6-6 and TRBJ2-3; a weak D match, TRBD2 (5 bases). Germline CDR1 and CDR2: MNHNY and SVGAGI (reference sequence). Trimming left V 8 bases short and J 3 bases short, with 21 bases between. The CDR3 contains 16 residues.